This entry concerns a single T cell receptor (beta chain). Its antigen is undetermined. Nashville, Tennessee was home to all donors, who were Caucasian adults. These data are taken from a study of shared clonotypes between healthy human individuals. Genomic DNA of every subset was divided equally among multiple immunoSEQ plates. Produced via immunoSEQ multiplex PCR; TCRdb's table is partial and in-frame only. The repertoire has 2 million to 3 million clones, roughly 93% of them found once; the top ten carry about 0.39%. The CDR3 is 17 amino acids. V was pared by 2 bases and J by 9 bases, with 10 bases of the junction left unmatched. Per the germline V gene, CDR1 is SGHVS and CDR2 is FNYEAQ. Overall study findings and caveats: Clonotypes shared by all four donors outscored non-shared clonotypes in generation probability. Shared across a few donors were 4% to 6% of the naive CD4 clonotypes.

The chain couples TRBV7-6 to TRBJ1-6; 10 bases are shared with TRBD1. The TCR originated in a man younger than 30 in good health. Some clones in this sample may be carry-over from other donors' samples. Sequencing used naive CD4+ T cells from PBMCs. Subset: CD45RA+ positively selected. DNA of the CDR3: TGTGCCAGCAGCTTAATTGTGGGGACAGGGGAAACTTCACCCCTCCACTTT. This translates into CASSLIVGTGETSPLHF.